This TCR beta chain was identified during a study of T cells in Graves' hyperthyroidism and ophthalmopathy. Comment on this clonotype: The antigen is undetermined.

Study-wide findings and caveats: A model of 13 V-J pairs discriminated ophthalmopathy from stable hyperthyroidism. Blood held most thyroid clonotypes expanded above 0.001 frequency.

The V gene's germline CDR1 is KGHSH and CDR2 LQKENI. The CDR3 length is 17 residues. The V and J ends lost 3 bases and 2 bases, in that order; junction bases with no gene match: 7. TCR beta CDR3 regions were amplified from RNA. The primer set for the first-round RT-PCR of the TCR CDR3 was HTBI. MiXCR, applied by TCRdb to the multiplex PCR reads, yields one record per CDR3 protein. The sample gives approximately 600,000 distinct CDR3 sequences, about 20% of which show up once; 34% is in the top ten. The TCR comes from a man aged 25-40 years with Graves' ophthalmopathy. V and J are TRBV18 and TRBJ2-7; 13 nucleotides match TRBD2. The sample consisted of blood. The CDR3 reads CASSPGLAGASTYEQYF. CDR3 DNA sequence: TGTGCCAGCTCACCTGGACTAGCGGGAGCCTCCACCTACGAGCAGTACTTC.